The sequence of this TCR beta chain was determined in a study of early T cells in non-severe SARS-CoV-2 infection. At the level of the study: From unsorted whole blood, bulk RNA was sequenced, and the chains remained unpaired.

CDR1 and CDR2 (germline): SEHNR, FQNEAQ (reference sequence). The length of the CDR3 is 12 residues. Trimming removed 8 bases from V and 10 bases from J, with 12 bases in between. Each cDNA molecule carried a unique molecular identifier. TCRdb recomputed calls from the 5' RACE reads with MiXCR, one row per CDR3 protein. The sample records about 110,000 distinct CDR3 sequences, around an eighth being singletons. This clonotype was picked up a small number of times. The sequence was obtained from an adult who was a healthcare worker with PCR-confirmed SARS-CoV-2 infection or an uninfected control (not recorded which). The chain carries TRBV7-9 and TRBJ1-6; D is ambiguous. Sequencing was carried out using whole blood. The CDR3 reads CASGLLGSPLHF. In DNA, the CDR3 is TGTGCCAGCGGACTGCTTGGGTCACCCCTCCACTTT.